The clone carrying this T cell receptor beta chain showed up many times. Its target is unknown. This entry belongs to a study of post-analysis software for immune sequencing data. Study-wide points: Patients carried roughly 5 TRBV segments more frequently than controls did, and TRBV5-6, TRBV5-1 and TRBV20-1 were among them.

V was pared by 0 bases and J by 4 bases, with 9 bases between. CDR3 length: 14 amino acids. Germline-derived CDR1 and CDR2 are LNHNV and YYDKDF (reference sequence). Prepared libraries of TCR beta cDNA carried unique molecular identifiers. TCRdb processed the PCR reads anew with MiXCR; each CDR3 protein has one entry. This table holds about 500,000 distinct CDR3 sequences, around 40% found once. The TCR sequence derives from a girl aged 5-17 years with multiple sclerosis. Sample: blood. This chain links TRBV15 with TRBJ1-2; D is unclear. CDR3 in amino acids: CATSRDVGVYGYTF. CDR3 in DNA: TGTGCCACCAGCAGAGATGTCGGGGTCTATGGCTACACCTTC.